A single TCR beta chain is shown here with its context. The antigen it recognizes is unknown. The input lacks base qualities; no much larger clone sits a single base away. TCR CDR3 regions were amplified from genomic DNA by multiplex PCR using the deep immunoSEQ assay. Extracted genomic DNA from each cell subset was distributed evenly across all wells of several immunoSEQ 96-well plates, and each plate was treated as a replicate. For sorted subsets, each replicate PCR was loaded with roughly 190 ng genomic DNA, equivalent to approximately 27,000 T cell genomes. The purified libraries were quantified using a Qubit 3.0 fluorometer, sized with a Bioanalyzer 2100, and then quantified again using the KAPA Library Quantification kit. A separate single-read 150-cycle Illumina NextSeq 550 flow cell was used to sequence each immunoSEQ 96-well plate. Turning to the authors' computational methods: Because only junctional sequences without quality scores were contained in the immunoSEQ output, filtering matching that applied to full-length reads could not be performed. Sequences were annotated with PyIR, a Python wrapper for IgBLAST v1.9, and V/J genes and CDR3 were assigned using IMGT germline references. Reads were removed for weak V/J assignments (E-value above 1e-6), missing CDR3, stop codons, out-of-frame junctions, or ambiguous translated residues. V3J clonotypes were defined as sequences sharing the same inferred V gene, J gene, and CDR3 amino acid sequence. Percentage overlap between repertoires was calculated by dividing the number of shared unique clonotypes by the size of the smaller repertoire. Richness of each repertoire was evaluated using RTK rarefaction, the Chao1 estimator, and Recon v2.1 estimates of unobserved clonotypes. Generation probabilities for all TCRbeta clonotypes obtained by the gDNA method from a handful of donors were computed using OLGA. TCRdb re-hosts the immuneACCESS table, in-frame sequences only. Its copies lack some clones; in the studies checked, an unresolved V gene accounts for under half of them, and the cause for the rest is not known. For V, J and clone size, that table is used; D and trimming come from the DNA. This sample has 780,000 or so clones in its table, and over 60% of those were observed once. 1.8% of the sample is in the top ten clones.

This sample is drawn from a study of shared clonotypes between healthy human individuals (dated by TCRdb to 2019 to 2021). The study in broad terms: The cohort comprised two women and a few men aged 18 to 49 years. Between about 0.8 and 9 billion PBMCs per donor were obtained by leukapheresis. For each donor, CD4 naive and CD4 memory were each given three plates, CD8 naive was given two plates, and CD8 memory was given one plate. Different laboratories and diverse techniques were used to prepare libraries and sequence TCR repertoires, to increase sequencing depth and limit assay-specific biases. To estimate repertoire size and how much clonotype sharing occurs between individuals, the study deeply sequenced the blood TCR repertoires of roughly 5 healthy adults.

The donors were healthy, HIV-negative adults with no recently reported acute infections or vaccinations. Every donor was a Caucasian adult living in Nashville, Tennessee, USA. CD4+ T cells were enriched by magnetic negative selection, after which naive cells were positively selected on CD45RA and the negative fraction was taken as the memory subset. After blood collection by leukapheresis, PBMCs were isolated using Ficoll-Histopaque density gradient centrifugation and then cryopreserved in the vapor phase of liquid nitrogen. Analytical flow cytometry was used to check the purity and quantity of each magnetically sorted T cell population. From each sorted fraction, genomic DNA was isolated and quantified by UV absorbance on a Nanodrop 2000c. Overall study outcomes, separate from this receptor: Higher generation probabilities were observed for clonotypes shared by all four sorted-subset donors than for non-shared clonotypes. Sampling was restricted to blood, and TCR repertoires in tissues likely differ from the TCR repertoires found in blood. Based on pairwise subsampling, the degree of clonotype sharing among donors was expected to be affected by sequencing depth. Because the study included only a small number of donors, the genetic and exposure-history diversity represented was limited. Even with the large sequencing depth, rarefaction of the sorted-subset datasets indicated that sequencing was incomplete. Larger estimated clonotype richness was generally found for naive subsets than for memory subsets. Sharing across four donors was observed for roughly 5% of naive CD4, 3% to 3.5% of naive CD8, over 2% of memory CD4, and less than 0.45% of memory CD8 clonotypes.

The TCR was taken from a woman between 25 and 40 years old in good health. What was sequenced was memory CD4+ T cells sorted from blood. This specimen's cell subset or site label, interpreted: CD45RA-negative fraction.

The CDR3 has the sequence CASRQDTYTGELFF. Here is the DNA: TGTGCCAGCCGACAGGACACCTACACCGGGGAGCTGTTTTTT. The chain uses TRBV19 and TRBJ2-2; matching of 6 bases hints at TRBD1 as the D gene. The germline V gene (reference sequence) sets CDR1 to LNHDA and CDR2 to SQIVND. Including the terminal cysteine and phenylalanine, the CDR3 comprises 14 residues. Only CDR3 DNA remains: 42 bases, in frame from the first base. Deletion took 9 bases off V and 3 bases off J, with a span of 14 bases between the germline ends. Outside the CDR3, residues come from the reference TRBV19 and TRBJ2-2 proteins, so the full variable domain is: DGGITQSPKYLFRKEGQNVTLSCEQNLNHDAMYWYRQDPGQGLRLIYYSQIVNDFQKGDIAEGYSVSREKKESFPLTVTSAQKNPTAFYLCASRQDTYTGELFFGEGSRLTVL.